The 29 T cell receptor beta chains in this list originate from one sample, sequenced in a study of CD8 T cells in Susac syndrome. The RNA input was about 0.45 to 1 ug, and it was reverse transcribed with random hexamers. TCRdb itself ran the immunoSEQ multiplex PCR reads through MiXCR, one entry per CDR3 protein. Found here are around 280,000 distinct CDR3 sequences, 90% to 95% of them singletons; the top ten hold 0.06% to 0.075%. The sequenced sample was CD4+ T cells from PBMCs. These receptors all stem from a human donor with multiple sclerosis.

CDR3 bases: TGTGCCATCAAAGGGGTCTATAATTCACCCCTCCACTTT. This sequence encodes CAIKGVYNSPLHF. The genes are TRBV10-3 and TRBJ1-6; D perhaps matches TRBD1 (5 bases). The CDR3 totals 13 residues. The V end was cut by 7 bases, the J end by 3 bases, with 7 bases between. Germline CDR1 ENHRY, CDR2 SYGVKD.

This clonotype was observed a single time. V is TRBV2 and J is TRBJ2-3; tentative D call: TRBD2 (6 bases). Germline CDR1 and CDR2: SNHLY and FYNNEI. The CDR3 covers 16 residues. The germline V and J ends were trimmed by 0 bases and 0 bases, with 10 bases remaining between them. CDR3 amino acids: CASSEAGGASTDTQYF. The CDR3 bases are TGTGCCAGCAGTGAAGCGGGCGGGGCTAGCACAGATACGCAGTATTTT. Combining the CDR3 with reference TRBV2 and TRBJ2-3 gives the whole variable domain EPEVTQTPSHQVTQMGQEVILRCVPISNHLYFYWYRQILGQKVEFLVSFYNNEISEKSEIFDDQFSVERPDGSNFTLKIRSTKLEDSAMYFCASSEAGGASTDTQYFGPGTRLTVL.

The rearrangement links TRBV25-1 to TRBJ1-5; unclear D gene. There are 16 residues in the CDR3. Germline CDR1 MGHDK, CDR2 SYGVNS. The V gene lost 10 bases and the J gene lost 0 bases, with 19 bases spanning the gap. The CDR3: CATNPEAQYSNQPQHF. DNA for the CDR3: TGTGCCACCAACCCCGAGGCCCAATATAGCAATCAGCCCCAGCATTTT.

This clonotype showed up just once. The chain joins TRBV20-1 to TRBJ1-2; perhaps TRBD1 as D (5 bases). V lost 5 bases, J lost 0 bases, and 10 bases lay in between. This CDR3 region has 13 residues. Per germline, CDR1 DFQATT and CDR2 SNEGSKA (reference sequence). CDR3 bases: TGCAGTGCTGGCAAGACAGCTAACTATGGCTACACCTTC. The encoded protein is CSAGKTANYGYTF.

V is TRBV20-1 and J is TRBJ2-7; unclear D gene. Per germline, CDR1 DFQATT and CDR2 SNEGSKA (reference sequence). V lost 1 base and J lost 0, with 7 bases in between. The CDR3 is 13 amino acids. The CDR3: CSARGAGSYEQYF. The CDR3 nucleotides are TGCAGTGCTAGAGGGGCTGGCTCCTACGAGCAGTACTTC.

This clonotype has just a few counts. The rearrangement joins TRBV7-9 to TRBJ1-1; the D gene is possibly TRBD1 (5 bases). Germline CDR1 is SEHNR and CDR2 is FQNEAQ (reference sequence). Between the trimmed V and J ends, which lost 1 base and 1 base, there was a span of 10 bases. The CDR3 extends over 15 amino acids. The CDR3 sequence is CASSLEGRGNTEAFF. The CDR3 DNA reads TGTGCCAGCAGCTTAGAGGGGCGGGGGAACACTGAAGCTTTCTTT.

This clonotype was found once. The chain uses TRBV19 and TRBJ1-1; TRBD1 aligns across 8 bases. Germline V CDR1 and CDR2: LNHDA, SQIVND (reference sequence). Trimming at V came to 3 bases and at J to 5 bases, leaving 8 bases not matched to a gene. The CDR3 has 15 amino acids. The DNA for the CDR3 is TGTGCCAGTAGTATCCCAGGGGGCAGACGTACTGAAGCTTTCTTT. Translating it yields CASSIPGGRRTEAFF. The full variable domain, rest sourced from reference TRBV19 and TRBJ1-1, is DGGITQSPKYLFRKEGQNVTLSCEQNLNHDAMYWYRQDPGQGLRLIYYSQIVNDFQKGDIAEGYSVSREKKESFPLTVTSAQKNPTAFYLCASSIPGGRRTEAFFGQGTRLTVV.

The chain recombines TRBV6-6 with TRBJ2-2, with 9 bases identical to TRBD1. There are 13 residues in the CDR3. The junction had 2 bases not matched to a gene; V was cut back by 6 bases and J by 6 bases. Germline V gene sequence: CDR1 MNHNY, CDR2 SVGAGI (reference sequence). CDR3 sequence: CASSYRGPGELFF. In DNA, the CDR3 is TGTGCCAGCAGCTACAGGGGGCCCGGGGAGCTGTTTTTT.

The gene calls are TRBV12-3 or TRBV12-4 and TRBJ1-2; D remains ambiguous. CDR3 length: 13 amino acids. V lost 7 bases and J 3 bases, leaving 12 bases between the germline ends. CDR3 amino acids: CASTMTLHYGYTF. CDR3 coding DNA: TGTGCCAGCACCATGACACTGCACTATGGCTACACCTTC.

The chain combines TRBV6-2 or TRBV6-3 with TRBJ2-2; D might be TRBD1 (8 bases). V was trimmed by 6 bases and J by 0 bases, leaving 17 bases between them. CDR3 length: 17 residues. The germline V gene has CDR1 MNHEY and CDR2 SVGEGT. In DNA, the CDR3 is TGTGCCAGCAGCACCACAGGGGGAGGGCCGAACACCGGGGAGCTGTTTTTT. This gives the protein CASSTTGGGPNTGELFF.

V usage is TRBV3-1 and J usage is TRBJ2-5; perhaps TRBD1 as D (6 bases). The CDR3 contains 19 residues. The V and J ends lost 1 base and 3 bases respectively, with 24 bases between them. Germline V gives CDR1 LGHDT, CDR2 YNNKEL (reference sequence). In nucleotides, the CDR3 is TGTGCCAGCAGCCAAGTCAGGTCAGCCTTGGGGGCCCCAAAAGAGACCCAGTACTTC. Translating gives CASSQVRSALGAPKETQYF.

The CDR3 loop reads CASSELGQGYGYTF. Here the CDR3 DNA reads TGTGCCAGCAGTGAACTCGGCCAGGGCTATGGCTACACCTTC. The chain employs TRBV2 and TRBJ1-2; D is possibly TRBD1 (5 bases). The CDR3 sequence is 14 residues long. V lost 2 bases to trimming and J lost 4 bases, with 11 bases between them. Germline V gene lookup returns CDR1 SNHLY and CDR2 FYNNEI.

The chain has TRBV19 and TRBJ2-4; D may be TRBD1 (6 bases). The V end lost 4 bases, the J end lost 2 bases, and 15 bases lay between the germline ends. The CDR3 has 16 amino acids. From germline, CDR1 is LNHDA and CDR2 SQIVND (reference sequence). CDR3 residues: CASSNQGKVSKNIQYF. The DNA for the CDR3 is TGTGCCAGTAGTAACCAGGGGAAGGTGTCCAAAAACATTCAGTACTTC.

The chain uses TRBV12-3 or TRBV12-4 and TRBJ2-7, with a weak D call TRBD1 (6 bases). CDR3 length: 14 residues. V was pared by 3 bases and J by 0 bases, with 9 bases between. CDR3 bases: TGTGCCAGCAGTTTTAGGGGGTACTCCTACGAGCAGTACTTC. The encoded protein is CASSFRGYSYEQYF.

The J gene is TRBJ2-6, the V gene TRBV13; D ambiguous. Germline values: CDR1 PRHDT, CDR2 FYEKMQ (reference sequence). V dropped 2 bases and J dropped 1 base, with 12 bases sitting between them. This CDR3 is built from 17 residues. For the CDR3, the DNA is TGTGCCAGCAGCTTATCACAGACGAGGTCTGGGGCCAACGTCCTGACTTTC. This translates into CASSLSQTRSGANVLTF.

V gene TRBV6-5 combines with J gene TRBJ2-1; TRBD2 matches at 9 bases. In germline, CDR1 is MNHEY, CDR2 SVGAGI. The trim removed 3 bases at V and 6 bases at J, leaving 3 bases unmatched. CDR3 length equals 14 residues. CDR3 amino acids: CASSYERGANEQFF. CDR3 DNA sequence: TGTGCCAGCAGTTATGAGCGGGGGGCCAATGAGCAGTTCTTC.

The CDR3 bases are TGTGCCAGCAGTCCCGGACAGGTCTCTGCCTACGAGCAGTACTTC. Its translation is CASSPGQVSAYEQYF. J is TRBJ2-7 and V is TRBV6-5; 7 bases match TRBD1. The CDR3 length is 15 residues. Germline CDR1 is MNHEY and CDR2 is SVGAGI. V lost 5 bases to trimming and J lost 2 bases; unmatched junction nucleotides: 9.

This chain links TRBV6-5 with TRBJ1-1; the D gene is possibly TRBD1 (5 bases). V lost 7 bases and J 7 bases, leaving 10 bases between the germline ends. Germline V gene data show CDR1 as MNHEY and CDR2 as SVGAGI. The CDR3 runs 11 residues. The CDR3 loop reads CASKRQHEAFF. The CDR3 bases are TGTGCCAGCAAGAGACAGCATGAAGCTTTCTTT.

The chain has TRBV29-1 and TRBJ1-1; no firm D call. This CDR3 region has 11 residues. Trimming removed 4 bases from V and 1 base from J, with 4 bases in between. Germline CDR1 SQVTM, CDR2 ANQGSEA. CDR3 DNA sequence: TGCAGCGTTGGTGAGAACACTGAAGCTTTCTTT. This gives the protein CSVGENTEAFF.

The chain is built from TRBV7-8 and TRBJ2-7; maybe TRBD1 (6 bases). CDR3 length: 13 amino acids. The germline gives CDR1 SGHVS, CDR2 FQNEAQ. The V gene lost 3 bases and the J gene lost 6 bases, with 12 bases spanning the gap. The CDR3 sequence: CASSFTGIGEQYF. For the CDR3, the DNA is TGTGCCAGCAGCTTCACAGGGATCGGCGAGCAGTACTTC.

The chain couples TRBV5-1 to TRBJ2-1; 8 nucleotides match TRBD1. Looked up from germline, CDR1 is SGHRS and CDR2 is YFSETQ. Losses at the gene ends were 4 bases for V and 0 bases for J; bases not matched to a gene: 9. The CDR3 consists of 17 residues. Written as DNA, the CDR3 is TGCGCCAGCAGCAAACTAGGACAGGGCAGCTCCTACAATGAGCAGTTCTTC. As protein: CASSKLGQGSSYNEQFF.

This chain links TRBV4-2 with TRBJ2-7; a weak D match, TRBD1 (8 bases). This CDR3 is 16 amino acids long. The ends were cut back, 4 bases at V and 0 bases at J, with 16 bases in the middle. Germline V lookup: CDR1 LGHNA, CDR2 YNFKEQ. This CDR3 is CASSLLGGTGSYEQYF. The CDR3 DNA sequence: TGTGCCAGCAGCCTCTTGGGGGGGACAGGCTCCTACGAGCAGTACTTC.

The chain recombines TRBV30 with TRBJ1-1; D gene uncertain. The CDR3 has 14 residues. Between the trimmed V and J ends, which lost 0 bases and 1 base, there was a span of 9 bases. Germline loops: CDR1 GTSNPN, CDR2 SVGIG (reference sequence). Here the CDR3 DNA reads TGTGCCTGGAGTGTGCTGGACGGGAACACTGAAGCTTTCTTT. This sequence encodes CAWSVLDGNTEAFF.

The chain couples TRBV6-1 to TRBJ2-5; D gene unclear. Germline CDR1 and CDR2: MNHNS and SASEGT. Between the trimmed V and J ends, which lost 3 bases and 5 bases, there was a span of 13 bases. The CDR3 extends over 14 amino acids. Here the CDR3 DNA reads TGTGCCAGCAGTGAGTCGGCGGATTCGGAGACCCAGTACTTC. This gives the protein CASSESADSETQYF.

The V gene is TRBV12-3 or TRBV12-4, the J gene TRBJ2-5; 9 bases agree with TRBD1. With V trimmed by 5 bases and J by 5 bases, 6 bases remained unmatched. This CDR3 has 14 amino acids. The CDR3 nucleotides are TGTGCCAGCAGTCCGACAGGGGGTGTGGAGACCCAGTACTTC. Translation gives CASSPTGGVETQYF.

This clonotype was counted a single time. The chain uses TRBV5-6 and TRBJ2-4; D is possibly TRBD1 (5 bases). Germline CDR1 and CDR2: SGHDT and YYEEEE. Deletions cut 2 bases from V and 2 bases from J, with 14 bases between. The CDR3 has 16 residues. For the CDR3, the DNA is TGTGCCAGCAGCTTCATGGTGTCAGGGACCAAAAACATTCAGTACTTC. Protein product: CASSFMVSGTKNIQYF.

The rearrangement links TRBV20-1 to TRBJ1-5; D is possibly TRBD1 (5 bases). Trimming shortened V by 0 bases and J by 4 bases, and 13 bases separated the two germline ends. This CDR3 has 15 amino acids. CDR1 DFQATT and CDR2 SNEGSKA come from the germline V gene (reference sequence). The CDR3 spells CSAREGRSLNQPQHF. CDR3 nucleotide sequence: TGCAGTGCTAGAGAGGGGCGCAGCCTTAATCAGCCCCAGCATTTT.

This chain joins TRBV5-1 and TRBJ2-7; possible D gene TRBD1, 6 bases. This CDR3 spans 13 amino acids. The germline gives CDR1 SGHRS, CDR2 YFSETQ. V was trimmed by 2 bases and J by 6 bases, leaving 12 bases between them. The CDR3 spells CASSFGGSTEQYF. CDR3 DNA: TGCGCCAGCAGCTTTGGGGGCTCAACCGAGCAGTACTTC. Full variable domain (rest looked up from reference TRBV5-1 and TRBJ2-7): KAGVTQTPRYLIKTRGQQVTLSCSPISGHRSVSWYQQTPGQGLQFLFEYFSETQRNKGNFPGRFSGRQFSNSRSEMNVSTLELGDSALYLCASSFGGSTEQYFGPGTRLTVT.

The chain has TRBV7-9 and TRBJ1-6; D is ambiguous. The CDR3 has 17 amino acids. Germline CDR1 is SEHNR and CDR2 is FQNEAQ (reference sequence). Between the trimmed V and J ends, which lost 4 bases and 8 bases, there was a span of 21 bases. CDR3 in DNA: TGTGCCAGCAGCTCGAGATTTGCCCGGGAAAGATATTCACCCCTCCACTTT. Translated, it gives CASSSRFARERYSPLHF. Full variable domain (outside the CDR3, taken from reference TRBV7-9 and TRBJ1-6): DTGVSQNPRHKITKRGQNVTFRCDPISEHNRLYWYRQTLGQGPEFLTYFQNEAQLEKSRLLSDRFSAERPKGSFSTLEIQRTEQGDSAMYLCASSSRFARERYSPLHFGNGTRLTVT.